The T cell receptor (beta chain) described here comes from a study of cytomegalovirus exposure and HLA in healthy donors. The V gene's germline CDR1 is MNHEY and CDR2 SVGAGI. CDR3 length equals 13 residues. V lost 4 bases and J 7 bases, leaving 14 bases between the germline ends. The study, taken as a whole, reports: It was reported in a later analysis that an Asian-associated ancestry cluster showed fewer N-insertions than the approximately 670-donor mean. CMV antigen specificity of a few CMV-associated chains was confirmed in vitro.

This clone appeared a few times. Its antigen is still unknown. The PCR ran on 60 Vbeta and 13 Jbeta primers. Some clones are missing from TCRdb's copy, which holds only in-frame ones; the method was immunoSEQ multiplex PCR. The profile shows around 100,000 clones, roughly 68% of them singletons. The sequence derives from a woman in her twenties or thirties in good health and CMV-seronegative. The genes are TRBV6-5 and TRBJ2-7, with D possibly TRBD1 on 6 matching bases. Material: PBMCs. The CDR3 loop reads CASSWTERWEQYF. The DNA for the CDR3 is TGTGCCAGCAGTTGGACAGAGCGGTGGGAGCAGTACTTC.